The clone carrying this T cell receptor (beta chain) was counted between two and nine times. Its specificity is unknown. The sample belongs to a study of post-analysis software for immune sequencing data. About the study: Courses of disease covered relapsing-remitting, secondary progressive and progressive-relapsing multiple sclerosis.

The CDR3 consists of 15 residues. CDR1 and CDR2 from the germline V gene are SGHRS and YFSETQ. V lost 4 bases to trimming and J lost 3 bases, with 16 bases between them. Study findings and constraints: Patients used four to six TRBV segments, including TRBV5-6, TRBV5-1 and TRBV20-1, more often than controls.

The TCR beta cDNA libraries contained unique molecular identifiers. TCRdb fed the PCR reads into MiXCR, producing one record per CDR3 protein. The data hold 400,000 to 500,000 distinct CDR3 sequences, with roughly 38% observed a single time. Sequencing was carried out using blood. The chain joins TRBV5-1 to TRBJ1-1; D not resolved. The receptor's source is a girl between 2 and 10 years old with multiple sclerosis. The CDR3 sequence: CASSKNPSVDTEAFF. The DNA for the CDR3 is TGCGCCAGCAGCAAGAACCCCTCGGTAGACACTGAAGCTTTCTTT.